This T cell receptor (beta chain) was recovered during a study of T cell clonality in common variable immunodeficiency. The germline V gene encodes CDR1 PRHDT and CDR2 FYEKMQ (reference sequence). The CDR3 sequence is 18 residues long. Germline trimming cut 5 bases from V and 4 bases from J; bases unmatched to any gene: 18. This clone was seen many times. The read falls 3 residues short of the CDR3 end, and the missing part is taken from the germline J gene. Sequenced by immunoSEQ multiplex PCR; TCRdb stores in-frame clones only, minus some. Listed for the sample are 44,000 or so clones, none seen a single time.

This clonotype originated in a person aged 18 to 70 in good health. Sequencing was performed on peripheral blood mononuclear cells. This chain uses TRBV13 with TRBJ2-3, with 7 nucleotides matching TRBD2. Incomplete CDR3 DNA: TGTGCCAGCAGCCCCCCCCGGCTAGCGGCAGTAGACCCAGATACG. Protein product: CASSPPRLAAVDPDT. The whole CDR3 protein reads CASSPPRLAAVDPDTQYF.